This T cell receptor beta chain appears in the sequencing data of a study of tumor and adjacent non-tumor tissue in lung cancer. Overall study context: The patients, roughly 10 men and a handful of women, were roughly 30 to 76 with stage I to III disease.

This CDR3 has 15 amino acids. Germline values: CDR1 SQVTM, CDR2 ANQGSEA. No cell sorting was done before RNA was extracted from the tissue. The normal lung tissue was taken more than 3 cm from the tumor edge. Remarks on this clonotype: At one end the junction does not follow the germline gene, possibly because of a read error.

Three rounds of nested PCR, following a modified ARM-PCR protocol, produced the TCRbeta library. TCRdb re-analysed the multiplex PCR reads in MiXCR, keeping a single row per CDR3 protein. Of roughly 67,000 distinct CDR3 sequences in the sample, around 82% were seen once. The sequencing input was distant non-tumor lung tissue. The chain couples TRBV29-1 to TRBJ2-7, with TRBD1 as a possible D gene (8 bases). The sequence was collected from a man aged 55 to 69 with non-small cell lung cancer. The CDR3 nucleotides are TGTAGCGTAACAAGGGGGGGACAGGATTCCCACGAGCAGTACTTC. As protein: CSVTRGGQDSHEQYF.